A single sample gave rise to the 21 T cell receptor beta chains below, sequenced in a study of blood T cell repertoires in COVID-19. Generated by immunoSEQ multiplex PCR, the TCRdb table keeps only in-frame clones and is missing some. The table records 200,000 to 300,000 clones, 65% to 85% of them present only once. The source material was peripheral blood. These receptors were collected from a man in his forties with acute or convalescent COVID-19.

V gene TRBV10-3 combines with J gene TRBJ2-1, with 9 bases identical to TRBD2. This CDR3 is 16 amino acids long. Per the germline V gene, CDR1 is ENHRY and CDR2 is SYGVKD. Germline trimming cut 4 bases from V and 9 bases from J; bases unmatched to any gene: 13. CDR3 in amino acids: CAISVASGMNPSEQFF. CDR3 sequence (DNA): TGTGCCATCAGTGTAGCTAGCGGGATGAACCCCTCTGAGCAGTTCTTC.

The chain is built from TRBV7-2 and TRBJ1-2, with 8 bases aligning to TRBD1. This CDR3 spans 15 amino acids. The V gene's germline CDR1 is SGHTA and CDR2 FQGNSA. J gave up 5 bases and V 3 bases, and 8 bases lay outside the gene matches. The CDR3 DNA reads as TGTGCCAGCAGCTTTTTGGACAGGGAGGGATATGGCTACACCTTC. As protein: CASSFLDREGYGYTF.

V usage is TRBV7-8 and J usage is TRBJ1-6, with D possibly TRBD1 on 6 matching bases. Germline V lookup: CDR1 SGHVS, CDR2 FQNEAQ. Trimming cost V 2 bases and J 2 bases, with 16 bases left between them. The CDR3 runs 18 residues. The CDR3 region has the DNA TGTGCCAGCAGCTTATTAGGGGGAATACGGACCTATAATTCACCCCTCCACTTT. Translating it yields CASSLLGGIRTYNSPLHF.

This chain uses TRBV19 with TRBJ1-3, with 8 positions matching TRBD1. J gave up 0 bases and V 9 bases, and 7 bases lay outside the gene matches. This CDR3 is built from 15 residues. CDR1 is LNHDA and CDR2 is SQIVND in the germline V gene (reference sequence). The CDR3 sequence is CASQDRANSGNTIYF. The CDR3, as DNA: TGTGCCAGCCAGGACAGGGCTAACTCTGGAAACACCATATATTTT.

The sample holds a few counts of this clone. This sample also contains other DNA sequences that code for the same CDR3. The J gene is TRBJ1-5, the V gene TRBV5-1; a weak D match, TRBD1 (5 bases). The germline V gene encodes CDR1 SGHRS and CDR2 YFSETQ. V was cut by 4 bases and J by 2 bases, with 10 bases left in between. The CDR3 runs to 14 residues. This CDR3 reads CASSLTGGNQPQHF. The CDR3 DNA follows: TGCGCCAGCAGCCTCACGGGGGGCAATCAGCCCCAGCATTTT.

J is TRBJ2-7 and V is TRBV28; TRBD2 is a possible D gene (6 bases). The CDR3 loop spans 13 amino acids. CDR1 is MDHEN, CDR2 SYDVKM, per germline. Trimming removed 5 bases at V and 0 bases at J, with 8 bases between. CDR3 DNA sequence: TGTGCCAGCAGTCCGGGGGTCTCCTACGAGCAGTACTTC. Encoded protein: CASSPGVSYEQYF.

CDR3 protein: CASSPRGGGSNQPQHF. Here the CDR3 DNA reads TGTGCCAGCAGCCCCCGAGGCGGGGGGAGCAATCAGCCCCAGCATTTT. V is TRBV7-9 and J is TRBJ1-5; tentative D call: TRBD1 (5 bases). Trimming took 5 bases from V and 1 from J, leaving 15 bases between them. This CDR3 has 16 amino acids. Germline CDR1 reads SEHNR; CDR2 reads FQNEAQ (reference sequence). Full variable domain (outside the CDR3, taken from reference TRBV7-9 and TRBJ1-5): DTGVSQNPRHKITKRGQNVTFRCDPISEHNRLYWYRQTLGQGPEFLTYFQNEAQLEKSRLLSDRFSAERPKGSFSTLEIQRTEQGDSAMYLCASSPRGGGSNQPQHFGDGTRLSIL.

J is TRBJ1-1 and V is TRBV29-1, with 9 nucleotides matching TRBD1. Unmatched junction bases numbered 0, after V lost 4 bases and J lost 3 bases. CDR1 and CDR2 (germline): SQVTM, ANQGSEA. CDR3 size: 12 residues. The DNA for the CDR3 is TGCAGCGTTGGGGACAGGGACACTGAAGCTTTCTTT. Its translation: CSVGDRDTEAFF. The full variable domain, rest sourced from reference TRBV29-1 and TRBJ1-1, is SAVISQKPSRDICQRGTSLTIQCQVDSQVTMMFWYRQQPGQSLTLIATANQGSEATYESGFVIDKFPISRPNLTFSTLTVSNMSPEDSSIYLCSVGDRDTEAFFGQGTRLTVV.

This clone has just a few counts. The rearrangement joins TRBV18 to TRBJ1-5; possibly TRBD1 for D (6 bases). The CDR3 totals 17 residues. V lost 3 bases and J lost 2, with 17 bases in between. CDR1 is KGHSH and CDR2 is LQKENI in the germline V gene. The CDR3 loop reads CASSPRPGGPGNQPQHF. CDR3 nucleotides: TGTGCCAGCTCACCTCGTCCGGGGGGCCCAGGCAATCAGCCCCAGCATTTT.

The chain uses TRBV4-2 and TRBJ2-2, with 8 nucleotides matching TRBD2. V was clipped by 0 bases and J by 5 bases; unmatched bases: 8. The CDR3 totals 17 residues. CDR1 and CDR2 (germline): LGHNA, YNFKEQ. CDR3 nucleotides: TGTGCCAGCAGCCAAGATGGGTCGAGCGGGAGAACCGGGGAGCTGTTTTTT. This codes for CASSQDGSSGRTGELFF.

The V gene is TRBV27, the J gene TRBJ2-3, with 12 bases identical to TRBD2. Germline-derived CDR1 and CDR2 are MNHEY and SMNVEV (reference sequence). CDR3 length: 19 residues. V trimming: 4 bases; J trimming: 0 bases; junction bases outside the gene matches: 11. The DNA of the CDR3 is TGTGCCAGCAGTTCACCCTCCCGGACTAGCGGGGCTAGCACAGATACGCAGTATTTT. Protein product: CASSSPSRTSGASTDTQYF.

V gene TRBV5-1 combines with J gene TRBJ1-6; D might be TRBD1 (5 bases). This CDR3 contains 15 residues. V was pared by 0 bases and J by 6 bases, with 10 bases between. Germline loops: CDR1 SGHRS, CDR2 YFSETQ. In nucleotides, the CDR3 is TGCGCCAGCAGCTTGGATCCAGGGCTTAATTCACCCCTCCACTTT. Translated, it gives CASSLDPGLNSPLHF.

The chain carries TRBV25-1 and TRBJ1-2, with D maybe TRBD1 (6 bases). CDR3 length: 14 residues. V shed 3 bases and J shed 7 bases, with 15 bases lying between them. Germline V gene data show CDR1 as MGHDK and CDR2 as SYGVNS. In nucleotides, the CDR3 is TGTGCCAGCAGTGATAACAGGGTGAGAATTGGCTACACCTTC. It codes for CASSDNRVRIGYTF.

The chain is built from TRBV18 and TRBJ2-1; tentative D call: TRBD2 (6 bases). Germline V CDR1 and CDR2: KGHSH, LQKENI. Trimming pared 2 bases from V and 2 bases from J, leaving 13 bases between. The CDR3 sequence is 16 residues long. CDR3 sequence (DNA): TGTGCCAGCTCACCATTCCGGAGCGGGCCCTACAATGAGCAGTTCTTC. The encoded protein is CASSPFRSGPYNEQFF.

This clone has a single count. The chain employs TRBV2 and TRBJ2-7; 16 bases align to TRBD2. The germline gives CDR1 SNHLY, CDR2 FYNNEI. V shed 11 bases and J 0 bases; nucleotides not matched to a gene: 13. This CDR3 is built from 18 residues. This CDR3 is CAGNFPGLAGGPSYEQYF. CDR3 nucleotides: TGTGCCGGGAACTTTCCGGGACTAGCGGGAGGGCCCTCCTACGAGCAGTACTTC.

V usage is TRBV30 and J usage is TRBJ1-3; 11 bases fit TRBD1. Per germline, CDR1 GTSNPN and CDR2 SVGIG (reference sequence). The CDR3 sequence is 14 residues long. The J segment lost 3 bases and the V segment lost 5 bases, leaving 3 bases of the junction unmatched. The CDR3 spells CAWGQGADGNTIYF. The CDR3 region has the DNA TGTGCCTGGGGACAGGGGGCAGATGGAAACACCATATATTTT. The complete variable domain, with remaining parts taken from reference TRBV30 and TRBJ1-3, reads SQTIHQWPATLVQPVGSPLSLECTVEGTSNPNLYWYRQAAGRGLQLLFYSVGIGQISSEVPQNLSASRPQDRQFILSSKKLLLSDSGFYLCAWGQGADGNTIYFGEGSWLTVV.

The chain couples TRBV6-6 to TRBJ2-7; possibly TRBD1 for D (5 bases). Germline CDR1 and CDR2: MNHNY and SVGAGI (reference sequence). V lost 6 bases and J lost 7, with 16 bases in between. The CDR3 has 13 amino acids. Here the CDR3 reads CASSLGSQGEQYF. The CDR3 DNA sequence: TGTGCCAGCAGCCTGGGAAGCCAGGGAGAGCAGTACTTC.

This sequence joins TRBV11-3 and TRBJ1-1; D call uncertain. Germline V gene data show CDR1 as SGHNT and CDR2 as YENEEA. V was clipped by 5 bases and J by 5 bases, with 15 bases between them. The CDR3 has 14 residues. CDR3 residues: CASSPGGGQTEAFF. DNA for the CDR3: TGTGCCAGCAGCCCGGGAGGCGGTCAGACTGAAGCTTTCTTT.

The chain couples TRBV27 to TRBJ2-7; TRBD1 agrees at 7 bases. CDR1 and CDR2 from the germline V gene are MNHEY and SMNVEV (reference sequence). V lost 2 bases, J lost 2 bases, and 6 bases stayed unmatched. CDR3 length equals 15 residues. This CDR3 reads CASSLTGTATYEQYF. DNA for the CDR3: TGTGCCAGCAGTTTAACCGGGACAGCAACCTACGAGCAGTACTTC.

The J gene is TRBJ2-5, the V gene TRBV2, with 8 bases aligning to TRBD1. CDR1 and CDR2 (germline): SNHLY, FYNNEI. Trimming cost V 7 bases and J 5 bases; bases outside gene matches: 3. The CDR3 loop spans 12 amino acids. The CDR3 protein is CASKGTGETQYF. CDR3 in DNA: TGTGCCAGCAAGGGGACAGGTGAGACCCAGTACTTC.

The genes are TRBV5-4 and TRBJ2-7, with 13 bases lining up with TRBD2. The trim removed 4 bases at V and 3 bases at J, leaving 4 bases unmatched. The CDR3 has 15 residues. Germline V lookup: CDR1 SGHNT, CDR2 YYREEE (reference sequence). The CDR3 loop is CASSPWTSGSYEQYF. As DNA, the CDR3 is TGTGCCAGCAGCCCTTGGACTAGCGGGAGCTACGAGCAGTACTTC.